Below are 29 T cell receptor beta chains sequenced from a single sample in a study of cytomegalovirus exposure and HLA in healthy donors (dated by TCRdb to about 2017). The library relied on the immunoSEQ multiplex PCR assay. Entries here come from immuneACCESS through TCRdb and include only in-frame sequences with V and J called. Some clones fail to appear in such tables; in the studies checked, an unresolved V gene covers under half of the shortfall, and the cause of the remainder is unknown. The sample table contains about 56,000 clones; only one count was recorded for over 85% of them. The ten top clones hold approximately 5.5% of the sample. The sequenced material came from PBMCs. The receptors were gathered from a woman aged 18-30 years in good health and CMV-seronegative.

This chain links TRBV5-1 with TRBJ2-1; 8 bases align to TRBD2. Germline assignment: CDR1 SGHRS and CDR2 YFSETQ. V lost 4 bases, J lost 7 bases, and 7 bases stayed unmatched. The CDR3 runs to 14 residues. The CDR3 DNA reads TGCGCCAGCAGCGTGGGACTAGGTCCGAATGAGCAGTTCTTC. Protein product: CASSVGLGPNEQFF. The whole variable domain, filled in from reference TRBV5-1 and TRBJ2-1, reads KAGVTQTPRYLIKTRGQQVTLSCSPISGHRSVSWYQQTPGQGLQFLFEYFSETQRNKGNFPGRFSGRQFSNSRSEMNVSTLELGDSALYLCASSVGLGPNEQFFGPGTRLTVL.

V usage is TRBV25-1 and J usage is TRBJ1-2, with D unresolved. Trimming left V 6 bases short and J 2 bases short, with 4 bases between. The CDR3 loop spans 11 amino acids. The germline gives CDR1 MGHDK, CDR2 SYGVNS. The CDR3 loop reads CASSGNYGYTF. CDR3 DNA: TGTGCCAGCAGCGGGAACTATGGCTACACCTTC.

The chain carries TRBV2 and TRBJ1-2; the D is unclear. V was pared by 8 bases and J by 1 base, with 14 bases between. Germline CDR1 is SNHLY and CDR2 is FYNNEI. The CDR3 covers 14 residues. CDR3 sequence: CASLLDGSNYGYTF. DNA of the CDR3: TGTGCCAGCCTCCTGGACGGGAGTAACTATGGCTACACCTTC.

This clone showed up just once. The V and J genes are TRBV5-1 and TRBJ2-7; no definite D call. Germline loops: CDR1 SGHRS, CDR2 YFSETQ. The germline V and J ends were trimmed by 1 base and 4 bases, with 9 bases remaining between them. The CDR3 runs to 13 residues. DNA of the CDR3: TGCGCCAGCAGCTTGTCTCCGGGTTACGAGCAGTACGTC. This sequence encodes CASSLSPGYEQYV.

The chain recombines TRBV5-1 with TRBJ2-1; D is possibly TRBD2 (6 bases). Trimming took 0 bases from V and 12 from J, leaving 22 bases between them. The CDR3 is made up of 16 amino acids. Per the germline V gene, CDR1 is SGHRS and CDR2 is YFSETQ. The CDR3 nucleotides read TGCGCCAGCAGCTTGGTCCTCGGGGCTGGCGGGAACGTGCAGTTCTTC. This sequence encodes CASSLVLGAGGNVQFF. The variable domain in full, with the rest retrieved from reference TRBV5-1 and TRBJ2-1, is KAGVTQTPRYLIKTRGQQVTLSCSPISGHRSVSWYQQTPGQGLQFLFEYFSETQRNKGNFPGRFSGRQFSNSRSEMNVSTLELGDSALYLCASSLVLGAGGNVQFFGPGTRLTVL.

V is TRBV5-4 and J is TRBJ2-3; 7 bases are shared with TRBD1. CDR1 and CDR2 (germline): SGHNT, YYREEE (reference sequence). V was clipped by 3 bases and J by 4 bases; unmatched bases: 5. The length of the CDR3 is 14 residues. CDR3 coding DNA: TGTGCCAGCAGCTCTACGACAGGGCCAGATACGCAGTATTTT. It translates to CASSSTTGPDTQYF.

This clone was counted only a few times. V is TRBV6-5 and J is TRBJ2-7, with TRBD1 as a possible D gene (6 bases). The CDR3 extends over 13 amino acids. Trimming removed 9 bases at V and 4 bases at J, with 16 bases between. Looked up from germline, CDR1 is MNHEY and CDR2 is SVGAGI. The DNA for the CDR3 is TGTGCCAGTCGACAGGTATCGGGGTACGAGCAGTACTTC. This encodes CASRQVSGYEQYF.

This sequence joins TRBV9 and TRBJ2-5; TRBD1 matches 9 bases. V lost 2 bases to trimming and J lost 1 base; unmatched junction nucleotides: 3. CDR3 length: 15 amino acids. Per germline, CDR1 SGDLS and CDR2 YYNGEE. The CDR3 region is CASSVTGGLQETQYF. The CDR3 nucleotides are TGTGCCAGCAGCGTCACAGGGGGCCTCCAAGAGACCCAGTACTTC. The complete variable domain, with remaining parts taken from reference TRBV9 and TRBJ2-5, reads DSGVTQTPKHLITATGQRVTLRCSPRSGDLSVYWYQQSLDQGLQFLIQYYNGEERAKGNILERFSAQQFPDLHSELNLSSLELGDSALYFCASSVTGGLQETQYFGPGTRLLVL.

This clone has a handful of counts. V is TRBV7-3 and J is TRBJ1-1; D may be TRBD1 (6 bases). The ends were cut back, 4 bases at V and 1 base at J, with 7 bases in the middle. Germline V gives CDR1 SGHTA, CDR2 FQGTGA. The CDR3 length is 13 residues. The CDR3 reads CASSSQGNTEAFF. The CDR3 nucleotides are TGTGCCAGCAGCTCACAGGGGAACACTGAAGCTTTCTTT.

The V gene is TRBV6-6, the J gene TRBJ1-2; TRBD1 agrees at 7 bases. Germline V gives CDR1 MNHNY, CDR2 SVGAGI (reference sequence). Trimming took 6 bases from V and 6 from J; bases not matched to a gene: 4. The CDR3 sequence is 12 residues long. The CDR3 nucleotides read TGTGCCAGCAGCTTCAGGGGGGATGGCTACACCTTC. The encoded protein is CASSFRGDGYTF.

The rearrangement uses TRBV5-1 and TRBJ2-2, with 7 nucleotides matching TRBD1. This CDR3 region has 17 residues. Per germline, CDR1 SGHRS and CDR2 YFSETQ. V shed 4 bases and J 3 bases; nucleotides not matched to a gene: 12. DNA of the CDR3: TGCGCCAGCAGCCCTTCTAGACAGGGATATGACACCGGGGAGCTGTTTTTT. This codes for CASSPSRQGYDTGELFF. Based on the CDR3 plus reference TRBV5-1 and TRBJ2-2, the full variable domain is KAGVTQTPRYLIKTRGQQVTLSCSPISGHRSVSWYQQTPGQGLQFLFEYFSETQRNKGNFPGRFSGRQFSNSRSEMNVSTLELGDSALYLCASSPSRQGYDTGELFFGEGSRLTVL.

The gene calls are TRBV11-3 and TRBJ1-3; TRBD1 is a possible D gene (5 bases). The V end lost 3 bases, the J end lost 1 base, and 10 bases lay between the germline ends. Germline CDR1 and CDR2: SGHNT and YENEEA. This CDR3 comprises 15 residues. In DNA form, the CDR3 reads TGTGCCAGCAGCTTCGGGGGACGATCTGGAAACACCATATATTTT. It encodes CASSFGGRSGNTIYF. Together with reference TRBV11-3 and TRBJ1-3, the CDR3 gives the full variable domain: EAGVVQSPRYKIIEKKQPVAFWCNPISGHNTLYWYLQNLGQGPELLIRYENEEAVDDSQLPKDRFSAERLKGVDSTLKIQPAELGDSAVYLCASSFGGRSGNTIYFGEGSWLTVV.

The sample holds one count of this clone. The chain joins TRBV9 to TRBJ1-2, with D unresolved. In germline, CDR1 is SGDLS, CDR2 YYNGEE. V was shortened by 2 bases and J by 2 bases, with 7 bases between the two germline ends. CDR3 length: 13 amino acids. As DNA, the CDR3 is TGTGCCAGCAGCGTGAGCGGGAACTATGGCTACACCTTC. Translated: CASSVSGNYGYTF.

The rearrangement links TRBV5-4 to TRBJ1-2; 8 bases match TRBD1. Germline CDR1 SGHNT, CDR2 YYREEE (reference sequence). J gave up 7 bases and V 5 bases, and 13 bases lay outside the gene matches. CDR3 length: 15 amino acids. The CDR3 DNA sequence: TGTGCCAGCAGGGCCTCGGGACAGGCTCCCGGTGGCTACACCTTC. Protein sequence: CASRASGQAPGGYTF. Supplemented by reference TRBV5-4 and TRBJ1-2, the full variable domain reads ETGVTQSPTHLIKTRGQQVTLRCSSQSGHNTVSWYQQALGQGPQFIFQYYREEENGRGNFPPRFSGLQFPNYSSELNVNALELDDSALYLCASRASGQAPGGYTFGSGTRLTVV.

The chain employs TRBV7-8 and TRBJ1-5; D possibly corresponds to TRBD1 (5 bases). The CDR3 is 15 amino acids. V was clipped by 4 bases and J by 2 bases, with 12 bases between them. CDR1 and CDR2 from the germline V gene are SGHVS and FQNEAQ. The CDR3, as DNA: TGTGCCAGCAGCTCGCACCAGGGCGGCAATCAGCCCCAGCATTTT. This translates into CASSSHQGGNQPQHF.

This rearrangement joins TRBV7-8 to TRBJ2-1; 10 nucleotides line up with TRBD2. Germline V gene lookup returns CDR1 SGHVS and CDR2 FQNEAQ. V was clipped by 5 bases and J by 1 base; unmatched bases: 5. The CDR3 contains 16 residues. CDR3 sequence reads: CASSPLAGVSYNEQFF. In nucleotides, the CDR3 is TGTGCCAGCAGCCCGCTAGCGGGAGTTTCCTACAATGAGCAGTTCTTC.

Comments on this clone: Relative to the germline gene, one junction end is altered; a read error may explain this. The chain employs TRBV15 and TRBJ2-2; D unclear. Germline V gives CDR1 LNHNV, CDR2 YYDKDF (reference sequence). The CDR3 length is 13 residues. The CDR3 loop is CATSRDLKLALVF. The CDR3, as DNA: TGTGCCACCAGCAGAGATCTTAAACTCGCCCTCGTTTTT.

V gene TRBV5-6 combines with J gene TRBJ1-2; D ambiguous. V was clipped by 2 bases and J by 8 bases, with 19 bases between them. Germline V gene lookup returns CDR1 SGHDT and CDR2 YYEEEE. The CDR3 is 15 amino acids. CDR3 in amino acids: CASSFRPKAAQGYTF. CDR3 DNA sequence: TGTGCCAGCAGCTTCCGTCCAAAGGCAGCGCAAGGCTACACCTTC. Supplemented by reference TRBV5-6 and TRBJ1-2, the full variable domain reads DAGVTQSPTHLIKTRGQQVTLRCSPKSGHDTVSWYQQALGQGPQFIFQYYEEEERQRGNFPDRFSGHQFPNYSSELNVNALLLGDSALYLCASSFRPKAAQGYTFGSGTRLTVV.

V gene TRBV7-2 combines with J gene TRBJ2-7; the match to TRBD2 covers 8 bases. The V gene's germline CDR1 is SGHTA and CDR2 FQGNSA. Losses at the gene ends were 5 bases for V and 6 bases for J; bases not matched to a gene: 6. The CDR3 loop spans 13 amino acids. CDR3 sequence: CASSLGLVGEQYV. For the CDR3, the DNA is TGTGCCAGCAGCCTGGGACTAGTGGGCGAGCAGTACGTC.

This CDR3 reads CASSLASSGTKNIQYF. In nucleotides, the CDR3 is TGTGCCAGCAGCTTGGCCTCTAGCGGGACAAAAAACATTCAGTACTTC. The chain couples TRBV5-6 to TRBJ2-4; 9 nucleotides agree with TRBD2. V gave up 0 bases and J gave up 4 bases; unmatched junction bases: 5. The CDR3 is 16 residues long. CDR1 and CDR2 (germline): SGHDT, YYEEEE. Based on the CDR3 plus reference TRBV5-6 and TRBJ2-4, the full variable domain is DAGVTQSPTHLIKTRGQQVTLRCSPKSGHDTVSWYQQALGQGPQFIFQYYEEEERQRGNFPDRFSGHQFPNYSSELNVNALLLGDSALYLCASSLASSGTKNIQYFGAGTRLSVL.

The gene calls are TRBV5-1 and TRBJ2-7; 8 bases map to TRBD2. The CDR3 runs 14 residues. The V segment lost 4 bases and the J segment 2 bases; nucleotides outside the gene matches: 5. Germline CDR1 SGHRS, CDR2 YFSETQ. The CDR3 protein is CASSRGGPAYEQYF. Here the CDR3 DNA reads TGCGCCAGCAGCCGGGGGGGACCTGCCTACGAGCAGTACTTC. The full variable domain, in which reference TRBV5-1 and TRBJ2-7 provide the parts outside the CDR3, is KAGVTQTPRYLIKTRGQQVTLSCSPISGHRSVSWYQQTPGQGLQFLFEYFSETQRNKGNFPGRFSGRQFSNSRSEMNVSTLELGDSALYLCASSRGGPAYEQYFGPGTRLTVT.

This rearrangement joins TRBV4-1 to TRBJ1-6; tentatively, D is TRBD1 (5 bases). Trimming pared 1 base from V and 5 bases from J, leaving 12 bases between. The CDR3 sequence is 16 residues long. The germline gives CDR1 MGHRA, CDR2 YSYEKL. The DNA of the CDR3 is TGCGCCAGCAGCCAAGGATTTTTCAGGGATAATTCACCCCTCCACTTT. This encodes CASSQGFFRDNSPLHF.

J is TRBJ1-5 and V is TRBV7-9; the D gene is possibly TRBD1 (5 bases). Between the trimmed V and J ends, which lost 1 base and 6 bases, there was a span of 10 bases. Germline V gene lookup returns CDR1 SEHNR and CDR2 FQNEAQ (reference sequence). This CDR3 has 14 residues. The CDR3 sequence is CASSLVGEAQPQHF. CDR3 DNA sequence: TGTGCCAGCAGCTTAGTAGGGGAAGCTCAGCCCCAGCATTTT.

This clone showed up just a few times. The chain has TRBV7-9 and TRBJ1-2; no firm D call. Germline-derived CDR1 and CDR2 are SEHNR and FQNEAQ (reference sequence). The CDR3 contains 14 residues. Trimming left V 1 base short and J 0 bases short, with 6 bases between. The CDR3 loop reads CASSLEVANYGYTF. The CDR3, as DNA: TGTGCCAGCAGCTTAGAAGTAGCTAACTATGGCTACACCTTC.

The J gene is TRBJ1-2, the V gene TRBV9, with 9 bases fitting TRBD1. The CDR3 has 16 residues. V shed 1 base, J shed 5 bases, and the junction held 9 bases outside the gene matches. The germline gives CDR1 SGDLS, CDR2 YYNGEE. The CDR3 DNA sequence: TGTGCCAGCAGCGTATCAGAGACAGGGGGAGTATATGGCTACACCTTC. Translation gives CASSVSETGGVYGYTF.

The V gene is TRBV6-6, the J gene TRBJ1-2, with TRBD1 identical over 7 bases. Per germline, CDR1 MNHNY and CDR2 SVGAGI (reference sequence). The CDR3 is 15 amino acids. Unmatched junction bases numbered 9, after V lost 2 bases and J lost 6 bases. CDR3 sequence: CASSYLTDRVNGYTF. The CDR3 DNA follows: TGTGCCAGCAGTTACCTCACCGACAGGGTAAATGGCTACACCTTC.

The gene calls are TRBV4-1 and TRBJ1-1; possibly TRBD1 for D (6 bases). Trimming left V 0 bases short and J 3 bases short, with 14 bases between. The CDR3 spans 16 residues. Germline CDR1 reads MGHRA; CDR2 reads YSYEKL. The CDR3 spells CASSQEVAPGDTEAFF. CDR3 DNA: TGCGCCAGCAGCCAAGAAGTAGCCCCAGGGGACACTGAAGCTTTCTTT.

The rearrangement links TRBV19 to TRBJ1-4; D remains unclear. The CDR3 is made up of 16 amino acids. CDR1 is LNHDA, CDR2 SQIVND, per germline (reference sequence). V lost 0 bases and J lost 4, with 12 bases in between. CDR3 sequence: CASSIDAASVNEKLFF. CDR3 DNA: TGTGCCAGTAGTATAGATGCCGCCAGCGTTAATGAAAAACTGTTTTTT. Filled out from reference TRBV19 and TRBJ1-4, the complete variable domain reads DGGITQSPKYLFRKEGQNVTLSCEQNLNHDAMYWYRQDPGQGLRLIYYSQIVNDFQKGDIAEGYSVSREKKESFPLTVTSAQKNPTAFYLCASSIDAASVNEKLFFGSGTQLSVL.

The chain combines TRBV19 with TRBJ2-2, with D uncertain. V lost 3 bases to trimming and J lost 4 bases, with 6 bases between them. The CDR3 has 13 residues. Germline assignment: CDR1 LNHDA and CDR2 SQIVND (reference sequence). DNA of the CDR3: TGTGCCAGTAGTATTCTCCTCACCGGGGAGCTGTTTTTT. This translates into CASSILLTGELFF. The full variable domain, rest sourced from reference TRBV19 and TRBJ2-2, is DGGITQSPKYLFRKEGQNVTLSCEQNLNHDAMYWYRQDPGQGLRLIYYSQIVNDFQKGDIAEGYSVSREKKESFPLTVTSAQKNPTAFYLCASSILLTGELFFGEGSRLTVL.